Sequencing of this TCR beta chain was carried out in a study of shared clonotypes between healthy human individuals. Looking at the study overall: Three plates were used per donor for CD4 naive, three for CD4 memory, two for CD8 naive and one for CD8 memory. Whole-study findings and limits: It was observed that 5% to 6.5% of naive CD4 clonotypes were shared across a handful of donors.

The CDR3 runs to 11 residues. Germline V gene sequence: CDR1 SGHAT, CDR2 FQNNGV. V lost 5 bases, J lost 10 bases, and 11 bases lay in between. Turning to this clone: The antigen is unknown.

Here immunoSEQ multiplex PCR was the method, and the copy in TCRdb shows in-frame clones only, minus some. The sample records under 350,000 clones, roughly 84% being singletons. The receptor was isolated from a man between 18 and 29 years old in good health. Sequencing was done on a sample of memory CD8+ T cells sorted from blood. Subset given: CD45RO+ cells pooled with CCR7-negative TemRA cells. V is TRBV11-2 and J is TRBJ1-2, with a possible D match to TRBD1 (6 bases). CDR3 sequence reads: CASSPRGHYTF. The CDR3 DNA is TGTGCCAGCAGCCCCCGGGGGCACTACACCTTC.